This TCR beta chain appears in the sequencing data of a study of blood T cell repertoires in COVID-19. This clone was observed a few times. Clones were sequenced by immunoSEQ multiplex PCR, and TCRdb holds only the in-frame ones, with some missing. The profile shows over 11,000 clones, 90% of them singletons. CDR3 length: 14 residues. The junction had 7 bases not matched to a gene; V was cut back by 6 bases and J by 10 bases. Looked up from germline, CDR1 is SNHLY and CDR2 is FYNNEI. The chain joins TRBV2 to TRBJ1-6, with 9 bases lining up with TRBD1. The specimen sequenced was peripheral blood. This sequence was found in a human donor in a cohort sampled during active COVID-19. CDR3 sequence (DNA): TGTGCCAGCAGGCCCGGGACAGGGAGGTCACCCCTCCACTTT. Translating it yields CASRPGTGRSPLHF.